This T cell receptor beta chain was identified during a study of T cell changes during pregnancy in multiple sclerosis. Trimming pared 4 bases from V and 10 bases from J, leaving 15 bases between. CDR1 and CDR2 (germline): SGDLS, YYNGEE. The CDR3 is 14 residues long. Method: immunoSEQ multiplex PCR; TCRdb's copy keeps in-frame clones and lacks some. The table lists about 38,000 clones, 80% to 95% of them singletons, with under 0.4% in the top ten. This TCR derives from a female donor in good health, enrolled as a control in a pregnancy study. Sequenced material: CD4+ T cells from peripheral blood mononuclear cells, taken after pregnancy. The genes are TRBV9 and TRBJ1-6; possibly TRBD1 for D (5 bases). CDR3 nucleotide sequence: TGTGCCAGCAGCTCCCTTGGGGGGTTATCACCCCTCCACTTT. Translated: CASSSLGGLSPLHF. Full variable domain (rest looked up from reference TRBV9 and TRBJ1-6): DSGVTQTPKHLITATGQRVTLRCSPRSGDLSVYWYQQSLDQGLQFLIQYYNGEERAKGNILERFSAQQFPDLHSELNLSSLELGDSALYFCASSSLGGLSPLHFGNGTRLTVT.